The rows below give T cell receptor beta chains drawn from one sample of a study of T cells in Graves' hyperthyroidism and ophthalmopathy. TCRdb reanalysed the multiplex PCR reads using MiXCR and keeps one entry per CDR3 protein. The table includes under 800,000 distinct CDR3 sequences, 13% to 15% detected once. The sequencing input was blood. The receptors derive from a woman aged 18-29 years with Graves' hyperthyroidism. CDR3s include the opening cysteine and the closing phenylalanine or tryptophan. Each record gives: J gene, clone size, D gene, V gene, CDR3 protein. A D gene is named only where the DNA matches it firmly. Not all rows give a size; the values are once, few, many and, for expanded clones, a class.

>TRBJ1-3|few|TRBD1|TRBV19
CASSIQQGLGNTIYF
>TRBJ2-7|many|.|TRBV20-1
CSGRQTSYEQYF
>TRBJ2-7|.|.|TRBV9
CASSVDGGVGYEQYF
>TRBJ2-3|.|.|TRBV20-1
CSARLMGPDTQYF
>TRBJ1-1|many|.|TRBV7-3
CASSQRGITTEAFF
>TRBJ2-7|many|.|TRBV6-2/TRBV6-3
CASSYRQGHSSARPYEQYF
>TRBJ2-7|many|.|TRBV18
CASSPGPGVSYEQYF
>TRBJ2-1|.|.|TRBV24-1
CATSDPGPRGDEQFF
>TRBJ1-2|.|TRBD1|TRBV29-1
CSVGAGGFYGYTF
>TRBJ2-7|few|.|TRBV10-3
CAISDQQGYWQYF
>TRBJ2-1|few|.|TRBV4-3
CASSQEMGWNEQFF
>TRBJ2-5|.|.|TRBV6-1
CASRDGVVETQYF
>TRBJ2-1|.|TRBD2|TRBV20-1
CSATPTSGRYEQLF
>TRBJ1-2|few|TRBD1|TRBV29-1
CSVFPSTGSDYGYTF
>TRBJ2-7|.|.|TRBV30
CAWSFPDRTSYEQYF
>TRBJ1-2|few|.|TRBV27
CASSLSVWDRGYTF
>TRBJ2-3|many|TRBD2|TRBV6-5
CASSYRSSGRQHDTQYF
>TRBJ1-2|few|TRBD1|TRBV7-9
CASSFLLTGQGGSGYGYTF
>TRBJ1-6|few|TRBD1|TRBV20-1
CSARDGDRGENSPLHF
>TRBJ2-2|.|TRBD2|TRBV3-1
CASSQVSGLAGRYTGELFF
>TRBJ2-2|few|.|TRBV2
CASRNGGANTGELFF
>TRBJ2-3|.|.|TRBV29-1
CSVRGRWTDTQYF
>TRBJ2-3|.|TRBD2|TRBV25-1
CASSPGSRLAGADTQYF
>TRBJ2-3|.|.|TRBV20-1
CSARDLNRRGTDTQYF
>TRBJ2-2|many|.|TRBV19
CASKETYAGTNTGELFF
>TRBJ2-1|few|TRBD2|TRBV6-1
CASSRGLAVYNEQFF
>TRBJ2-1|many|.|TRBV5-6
CASSSQGPLYNEQFF
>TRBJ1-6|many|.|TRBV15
CATSSHGEYRLNSPLHF
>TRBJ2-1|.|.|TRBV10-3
CAISEGVREQFF
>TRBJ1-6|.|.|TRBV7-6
CASSLAETYENSPLHF
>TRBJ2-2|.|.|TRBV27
CASSPTQNTGELFF
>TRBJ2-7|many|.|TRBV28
CASSSPYEQYF
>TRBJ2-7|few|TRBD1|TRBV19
CASSIEDRGPYEQYF
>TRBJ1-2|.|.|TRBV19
CATYQGGYTF
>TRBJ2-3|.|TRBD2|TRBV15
CATSEGLAGNTDTQYF
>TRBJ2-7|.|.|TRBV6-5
CASSYSSPATSSYEQYF
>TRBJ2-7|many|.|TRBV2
CASRDSGGRREQYF
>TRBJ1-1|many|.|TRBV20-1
CSARDPKSGGQPSTEAFF